A single sample is the source of the 25 T cell receptor beta chains below, sequenced in a study of CD8+CD57+ T cells in acquired aplastic anemia. TCR beta VDJ and CDR3 were profiled, and genomic DNA was the template. MiXCR, applied by TCRdb to the reads, yields one record per CDR3 protein. The repertoire holds about 110,000 distinct CDR3 sequences, with approximately 48% as singletons. The sample taken for sequencing was sorted CD4+, CD8+, or CD8+CD57+ T cells (not recorded which) from PBMCs. The receptors derive from a human donor in good health, serving as a control.

On this clonotype: One end of the junction is discordant with germline, which a read error may explain. V is TRBV29-1 and J is TRBJ2-1, with D possibly matching TRBD1 (6 bases). Germline V gene lookup returns CDR1 SQVTM and CDR2 ANQGSEA. The CDR3 spans 14 residues. The CDR3 loop reads CSVEGQKGRNEQFF. The CDR3 coding sequence is TGCAGCGTGGAAGGACAGAAGGGCCGCAATGAGCAGTTCTTC.

This clonotype was seen at least ten times. This chain connects TRBV11-2 to TRBJ1-5, with 9 bases aligning to TRBD1. J gave up 6 bases and V 2 bases, and 5 bases lay outside the gene matches. CDR1 and CDR2 from the germline V gene are SGHAT and FQNNGV. The CDR3 runs 15 residues. DNA of the CDR3: TGTGCCAGCAGCTTACAACAGGGGGCCGGTCAGCCCCAGCATTTT. It specifies CASSLQQGAGQPQHF. The full variable domain, rest sourced from reference TRBV11-2 and TRBJ1-5, is EAGVAQSPRYKIIEKRQSVAFWCNPISGHATLYWYQQILGQGPKLLIQFQNNGVVDDSQLPKDRFSAERLKGVDSTLKIQPAKLEDSAVYLCASSLQQGAGQPQHFGDGTRLSIL.

This clonotype was seen ten or more times. The chain combines TRBV6-1 with TRBJ1-3, with TRBD1 identical over 9 bases. V lost 6 bases to trimming and J lost 8 bases; unmatched junction nucleotides: 11. The germline gives CDR1 MNHNS, CDR2 SASEGT. CDR3 length equals 15 residues. The CDR3 region has the DNA TGTGCCAGCAGGAACCACAGGGGGCTCGGGGACACCATATATTTT. It specifies CASRNHRGLGDTIYF.

V usage is TRBV10-1 and J usage is TRBJ2-1; TRBD1 is a possible D gene (6 bases). From germline, CDR1 is WNHNN and CDR2 SYGVQD (reference sequence). Trimming stripped 7 bases from V and 4 bases from J, with 17 bases between. The CDR3 consists of 15 residues. DNA of the CDR3: TGCGCCAGCACCCCAGGGGCAGGAACGTACAATGAGCAGTTCTTC. Amino acids: CASTPGAGTYNEQFF.

V and J are TRBV24-1 and TRBJ2-3, with D perhaps matching TRBD2 (7 bases). The ends were cut back, 4 bases at V and 3 bases at J, with 13 bases in the middle. CDR1 is KGHDR, CDR2 SFDVKD, per germline. The CDR3 consists of 15 residues. The CDR3 protein is CATSEWGGRTDTQYF. The CDR3 DNA follows: TGTGCCACCAGTGAGTGGGGGGGCCGGACAGATACGCAGTATTTT.

This clonotype has more than one count but fewer than ten. This sequence joins TRBV7-8 and TRBJ2-3, with D perhaps matching TRBD2 (6 bases). This CDR3 is 12 amino acids long. The germline V and J ends were trimmed by 5 bases and 4 bases, with 7 bases remaining between them. Germline CDR1 SGHVS, CDR2 FQNEAQ. The CDR3, as DNA: TGTGCCAGCAGCACTAGCCCAGATACGCAGTATTTT. This encodes CASSTSPDTQYF.

The J gene is TRBJ2-7, the V gene TRBV6-2 or TRBV6-3, with TRBD2 identical over 9 bases. CDR1 is MNHEY and CDR2 is SVGEGT in the germline V gene. The CDR3 totals 16 residues. V trimming: 8 bases; J trimming: 5 bases; junction bases outside the gene matches: 16. The CDR3 DNA is TGTGCCAGCGGGGTCGGGCAGCGGGGGGTCAAAAACGAGCAGTACTTC. It yields the protein CASGVGQRGVKNEQYF.

This clonotype has a count of ten or more. This sequence joins TRBV6-6 and TRBJ1-1; TRBD1 is a possible D gene (5 bases). V gave up 2 bases and J gave up 5 bases, with 9 bases separating them. Germline CDR1 and CDR2: MNHNY and SVGAGI (reference sequence). There are 13 residues in the CDR3. The DNA for the CDR3 is TGTGCCAGCAGTTACGGGCAGGGAACTGAAGCTTTCTTT. Translation gives CASSYGQGTEAFF.

The rearrangement joins TRBV20-1 to TRBJ1-3; D gene unclear. V was cut by 1 base and J by 0 bases, with 4 bases left in between. Germline V gene sequence: CDR1 DFQATT, CDR2 SNEGSKA (reference sequence). The CDR3 sequence is 13 residues long. CDR3 region: CSARAISGNTIYF. In nucleotides, the CDR3 is TGCAGTGCTAGAGCTATCTCTGGAAACACCATATATTTT.

This clonotype was observed many times. The gene calls are TRBV4-2 and TRBJ1-5, with D uncertain. V lost 1 base and J 5 bases, leaving 12 bases between the germline ends. CDR3 length: 15 amino acids. Germline V CDR1 and CDR2: LGHNA, YNFKEQ. The CDR3 region is CASSQGNAIDQPQHF. The CDR3 DNA follows: TGTGCCAGCAGCCAAGGAAACGCGATAGATCAGCCCCAGCATTTT.

This clonotype showed up many times. The chain uses TRBV30 and TRBJ1-1; no clear D gene. This CDR3 comprises 13 residues. Trimming pared 2 bases from V and 5 bases from J, leaving 12 bases between. From germline, CDR1 is GTSNPN and CDR2 SVGIG (reference sequence). The CDR3, as DNA: TGTGCCTGGAGTCCATCAATGGGAACTGAAGCTTTCTTT. Translating it yields CAWSPSMGTEAFF. Variable domain in full (rest from reference TRBV30 and TRBJ1-1): SQTIHQWPATLVQPVGSPLSLECTVEGTSNPNLYWYRQAAGRGLQLLFYSVGIGQISSEVPQNLSASRPQDRQFILSSKKLLLSDSGFYLCAWSPSMGTEAFFGQGTRLTVV.

Note on this clonotype: A much larger clone differs by one base, so this may be a read error. The rearrangement joins TRBV9 to TRBJ2-5; D is possibly TRBD1 (6 bases). Trimming removed 0 bases from V and 5 bases from J, with 17 bases in between. The CDR3 spans 16 residues. The germline V gene has CDR1 SGDLS and CDR2 YYNGEE. CDR3 nucleotides: TGTGCCAGCAGCGTAGCTTTTGGGGGCCCGATGGAGACCCAGTACTTC. Protein: CASSVAFGGPMETQYF.

As regards this clonotype: This could be a read error, since a much larger clone is one nucleotide away. This chain connects TRBV2 to TRBJ2-1, with TRBD2 identical over 11 bases. Trimming cost V 8 bases and J 6 bases; bases outside gene matches: 18. The CDR3 consists of 18 residues. Germline loops: CDR1 SNHLY, CDR2 FYNNEI. CDR3 loop: CASGAASGGPTPGNEQFF. The DNA of the CDR3 is TGTGCCAGCGGGGCGGCTAGCGGGGGGCCTACCCCTGGCAATGAGCAGTTCTTC.

The V call is TRBV7-2, the J call TRBJ2-7; tentative D call: TRBD1 (5 bases). Germline CDR1 SGHTA, CDR2 FQGNSA. The CDR3 sequence is 15 residues long. Trimming removed 0 bases from V and 5 bases from J, with 14 bases in between. The CDR3 protein is CASSLASGYWNEQYF. For the CDR3, the DNA is TGTGCCAGCAGCTTAGCGTCAGGGTACTGGAACGAGCAGTACTTC.

This chain uses TRBV24-1 with TRBJ2-5, with 7 bases matching TRBD2. The CDR3 extends over 17 amino acids. The junction had 12 bases not matched to a gene; V was cut back by 1 base and J by 5 bases. Per the germline V gene, CDR1 is KGHDR and CDR2 is SFDVKD. CDR3 DNA: TGTGCCACCAGTGATTTAGGGCTAGCGGAGAATGGGGAGACCCAGTACTTC. This codes for CATSDLGLAENGETQYF.

A note on this clonotype: The conserved phenylalanine or tryptophan is not found at the CDR3 terminus, so this likely reflects a read error. The chain combines TRBV7-9 with TRBJ1-2, with D hard to call. Germline lookup yields CDR1 SEHNR and CDR2 FQNEAQ (reference sequence). This CDR3 region has 14 residues. Trimming left V 5 bases short and J 4 bases short, with 14 bases between. The DNA for the CDR3 is TGTGCCAGCAGCCAAGATTACGGAGTCTATGGCTACACCCTC. It is translated as CASSQDYGVYGYTL.

The chain recombines TRBV19 with TRBJ1-2; D unresolved. The CDR3 is 16 amino acids. Germline lookup yields CDR1 LNHDA and CDR2 SQIVND (reference sequence). The V gene lost 3 bases and the J gene lost 4 bases, with 18 bases spanning the gap. The CDR3 DNA sequence: TGTGCCAGTAGTATTACAGAGGCAGGCGGCTTCTATGGCTACACCTTC. Residues: CASSITEAGGFYGYTF. The full variable domain, its missing parts supplied by reference TRBV19 and TRBJ1-2, is DGGITQSPKYLFRKEGQNVTLSCEQNLNHDAMYWYRQDPGQGLRLIYYSQIVNDFQKGDIAEGYSVSREKKESFPLTVTSAQKNPTAFYLCASSITEAGGFYGYTFGSGTRLTVV.

V gene TRBV19 combines with J gene TRBJ2-3; tentative D call: TRBD2 (5 bases). This CDR3 region has 15 residues. Germline CDR1 LNHDA, CDR2 SQIVND (reference sequence). Trimming removed 0 bases at V and 4 bases at J, with 11 bases between. DNA for the CDR3: TGTGCCAGTAGTATAGATGGCGTGGGAGCAGATACGCAGTATTTT. It codes for CASSIDGVGADTQYF.

J is TRBJ1-6 and V is TRBV11-2, with TRBD1 identical over 8 bases. Germline trimming cut 1 base from V and 5 bases from J; bases unmatched to any gene: 4. The CDR3 sequence is 16 residues long. CDR1 is SGHAT and CDR2 is FQNNGV in the germline V gene. The CDR3, as DNA: TGTGCCAGCAGCTTAGGTGTGGACAGGGATAATTCACCCCTCCACTTT. This codes for CASSLGVDRDNSPLHF. The full variable domain, its missing parts supplied by reference TRBV11-2 and TRBJ1-6, is EAGVAQSPRYKIIEKRQSVAFWCNPISGHATLYWYQQILGQGPKLLIQFQNNGVVDDSQLPKDRFSAERLKGVDSTLKIQPAKLEDSAVYLCASSLGVDRDNSPLHFGNGTRLTVT.

This clonotype was counted a few times. The genes are TRBV27 and TRBJ2-1, with D perhaps matching TRBD2 (5 bases). CDR1 is MNHEY, CDR2 SMNVEV, per germline (reference sequence). V was pared by 5 bases and J by 2 bases, with 19 bases between. The CDR3 is 17 amino acids. The CDR3 sequence: CASSLSPRGPPYNEQFF. CDR3 nucleotides: TGTGCCAGCAGTCTGTCCCCCCGAGGGCCTCCCTACAATGAGCAGTTCTTC.

In its sample, this clonotype was seen many times. This chain links TRBV2 with TRBJ2-1, with D uncertain. Germline assignment: CDR1 SNHLY and CDR2 FYNNEI. The CDR3 contains 15 residues. V lost 5 bases, J lost 6 bases, and 17 bases lay in between. DNA of the CDR3: TGTGCCAGCAGTACCGACATGCGGTCCCCCAATGAGCAGTTCTTC. Its protein product is CASSTDMRSPNEQFF.

The sample holds many counts of this clonotype. The chain joins TRBV6-2 or TRBV6-3 to TRBJ1-1; D uncertain. Trimming removed 7 bases at V and 1 base at J, with 10 bases between. CDR3 size: 13 residues. From germline, CDR1 is MNHEY and CDR2 SVGEGT. This chain's CDR3 is CASTNKRNTEAFF. CDR3 DNA sequence: TGTGCCAGCACCAACAAGCGGAACACTGAAGCTTTCTTT.

This clonotype was recorded at least ten times. The CDR3 DNA sequence: TGTGCCAGCAGTTACGCGTCCGGGACAGGGGAACTTGGCTACACCTTC. Amino acids: CASSYASGTGELGYTF. This sequence joins TRBV6-5 and TRBJ1-2, with 10 bases fitting TRBD1. Per the germline V gene, CDR1 is MNHEY and CDR2 is SVGAGI. With V trimmed by 2 bases and J by 7 bases, 10 bases remained unmatched. The CDR3 covers 16 residues.

V usage is TRBV15 and J usage is TRBJ1-5; D uncertain. The V gene's germline CDR1 is LNHNV and CDR2 YYDKDF (reference sequence). The CDR3 sequence is 13 residues long. Trimming removed 0 bases from V and 7 bases from J, with 7 bases in between. The CDR3 DNA is TGTGCCACCAGCAGAGACGTTAGGCAGCCCCAGCATTTT. Encoded protein: CATSRDVRQPQHF. The whole variable domain, filled in from reference TRBV15 and TRBJ1-5, reads DAMVIQNPRYQVTQFGKPVTLSCSQTLNHNVMYWYQQKSSQAPKLLFHYYDKDFNNEADTPDNFQSRRPNTSFCFLDIRSPGLGDTAMYLCATSRDVRQPQHFGDGTRLSIL.

This clonotype is classed as medium-sized (0.01 to 0.1%). The V gene is TRBV2, the J gene TRBJ2-2; D might be TRBD1 (5 bases). Trimming stripped 6 bases from V and 4 bases from J, with 15 bases between. Germline V lookup: CDR1 SNHLY, CDR2 FYNNEI. There are 15 residues in the CDR3. The CDR3 reads CASSRQGGITGELFF. The CDR3 DNA follows: TGTGCCAGCAGCCGGCAGGGTGGTATCACCGGGGAGCTGTTTTTT. The complete variable domain, with remaining parts taken from reference TRBV2 and TRBJ2-2, reads EPEVTQTPSHQVTQMGQEVILRCVPISNHLYFYWYRQILGQKVEFLVSFYNNEISEKSEIFDDQFSVERPDGSNFTLKIRSTKLEDSAMYFCASSRQGGITGELFFGEGSRLTVL.